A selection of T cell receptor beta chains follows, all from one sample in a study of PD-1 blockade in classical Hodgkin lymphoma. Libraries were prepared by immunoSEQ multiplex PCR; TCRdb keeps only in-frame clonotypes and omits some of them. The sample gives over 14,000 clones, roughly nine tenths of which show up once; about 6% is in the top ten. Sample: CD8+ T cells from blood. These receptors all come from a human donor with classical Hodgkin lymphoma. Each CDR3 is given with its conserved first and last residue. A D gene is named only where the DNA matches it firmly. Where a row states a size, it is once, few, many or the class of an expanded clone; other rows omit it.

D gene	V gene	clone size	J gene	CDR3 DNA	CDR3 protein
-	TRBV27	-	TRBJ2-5	TGTGCCAGCAGTCCCTGGGGCGGAGAGACCCAGTACTTC	CASSPWGGETQYF
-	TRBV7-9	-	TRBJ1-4	TGTGCCAGCAAAACGGCCTCGAATGAAAAACTGTTTTTT	CASKTASNEKLFF
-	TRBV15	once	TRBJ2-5	TGTGCCACCAGCGGCGGGTACGGCCCGGGGAACTTC	CATSGGYGPGNF
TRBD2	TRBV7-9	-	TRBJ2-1	TGTGCTAGCAGCTTAGCCCCTAGCGGACCTTACAATGAGCAGTTCTTC	CASSLAPSGPYNEQFF
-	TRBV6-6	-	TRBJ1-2	TGTGCCAGCAGTTACATACCGGGGGACACCTTATACGGCTACACCTTC	CASSYIPGDTLYGYTF
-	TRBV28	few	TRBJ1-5	TGTGCCAGCAGTTTTCTCGTACAGCCCCAGCATTTT	CASSFLVQPQHF
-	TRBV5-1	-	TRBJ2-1	TGCGCCAGCCGCGAGGGCCCCTACAATGAGCAGTTCTTC	CASREGPYNEQFF
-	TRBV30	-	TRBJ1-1	TGTGCCTGGACTGGTTTAGGCGAAGCTTTCTTT	CAWTGLGEAFF
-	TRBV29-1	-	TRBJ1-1	TGCAGCGTTGAAGATCAGACCTTGAACACTGAAGCTTTCTTT	CSVEDQTLNTEAFF
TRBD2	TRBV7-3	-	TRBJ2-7	TGTGCCAGCAGCTCCTACGGGACTATAGCCTACGAGCAGTACTTC	CASSSYGTIAYEQYF
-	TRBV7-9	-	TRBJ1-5	TGTGCCAGCAGCTTAACATCGGCAGGGGATCAGCCCCAGCATTTT	CASSLTSAGDQPQHF
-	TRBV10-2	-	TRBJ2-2	TGCGCCAGCAGTGAGTCGGACACCGGGGAGCTGTTTTTT	CASSESDTGELFF
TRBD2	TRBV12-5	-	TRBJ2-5	TGTGCTAGTGGTTTGCCCTGGACTAGCGGGAGGGCCGACCAAGAGACCCAGTACTTC	CASGLPWTSGRADQETQYF
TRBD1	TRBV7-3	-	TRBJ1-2	TGTGCCAGCAGCTTAAGGCCGACAGGGGACAGGGGGCGAAGTTTAGTCGGCTACACCTTC	CASSLRPTGDRGRSLVGYTF
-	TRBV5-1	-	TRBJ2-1	TGCGCCAGTTGTGGAAACGAGCAGTTCTTC	CASCGNEQFF
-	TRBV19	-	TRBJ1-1	TGTGCCAGTAGTATGTGGGGGCGGCTGAACACTGAAGCTTTCTTT	CASSMWGRLNTEAFF
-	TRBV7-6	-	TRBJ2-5	TGTGCCAGCAGCTTAGCAGTTCCGGCGGAGACCCAGTACTTC	CASSLAVPAETQYF
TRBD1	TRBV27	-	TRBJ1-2	TGTGCCAGCAGCCCTGGGACAGGGGGCAACTATGGCTACACCTTC	CASSPGTGGNYGYTF
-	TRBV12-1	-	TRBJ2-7	TGTGCCAGCAGCTTTGGGGCGGAGCCCTCCTACGAGCAGTACTTC	CASSFGAEPSYEQYF
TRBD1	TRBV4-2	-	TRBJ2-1	TGTGCCAGCAGCCGCTACCTCGGACAGGGAAGTAGCTATGAGCAGTTCTTC	CASSRYLGQGSSYEQFF
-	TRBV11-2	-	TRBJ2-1	TGTGCCAGCAGGAGTATTCTAGGATACTACAATGAGCAGTTCTTC	CASRSILGYYNEQFF
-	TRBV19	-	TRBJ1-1	TGTGCCAGTAGGGAGGAATGGGGGGCGAACACTGAAGCTTTCTTT	CASREEWGANTEAFF
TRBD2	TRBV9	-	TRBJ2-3	TGTGCCAGCAGCGTAGGAGGAGCGGGAGGGGATACGCAGTATTTT	CASSVGGAGGDTQYF
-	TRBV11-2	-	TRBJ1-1	TGTGCCAGCAGCTTAATTGGGCGCAGGGAGACTGAAGCTTTCTTT	CASSLIGRRETEAFF
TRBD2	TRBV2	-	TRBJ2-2	TGTGCCAGCAGTGGATCCCTTGTTAGCGGGAGCCACGGGGAGCTGTTTTTT	CASSGSLVSGSHGELFF
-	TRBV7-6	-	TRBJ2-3	TGTGCCAGCAGCTTTCTGACAGGTCCAGATACGCAGTATTTT	CASSFLTGPDTQYF
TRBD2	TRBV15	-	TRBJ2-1	TGTGCCACCAGCAGAGATGAGAAGCGGGGCTCCTACAATGAGCAGTTCTTC	CATSRDEKRGSYNEQFF
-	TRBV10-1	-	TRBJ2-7	TGCGCCAGCAGTGAGTTTAGGGGGTCCTACGAGCAGTACTTC	CASSEFRGSYEQYF
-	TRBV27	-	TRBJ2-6	TGTGCCAGCAGTCTCTCCCCCCCCTCTGGGGCCAACGTCCTGACTTTC	CASSLSPPSGANVLTF
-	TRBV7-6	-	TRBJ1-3	TGTGCCAGCAGCTCCTTGGGTGACACCATATATTTT	CASSSLGDTIYF
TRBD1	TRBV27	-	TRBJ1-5	TGTGCCAGCAGTAGGAGACAGGGTAATCAGCCCCAGCATTTT	CASSRRQGNQPQHF
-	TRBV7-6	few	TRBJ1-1	TGTGCCAGCAGCTTCCTCCGGGACTTAACTGAAGCTTTCTTT	CASSFLRDLTEAFF
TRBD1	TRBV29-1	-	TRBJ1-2	TGCAGCGTTGAAGATTGGACAGGGAATGGCTACACCTTC	CSVEDWTGNGYTF
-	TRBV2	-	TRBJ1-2	TGTGCCAGCAGTGAAAGGGACGTGTCTAACTATGGCTACACCTTC	CASSERDVSNYGYTF
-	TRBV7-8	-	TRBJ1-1	TGTGCCAGCAGCTTAGCTGTGAGTGAAGCTTTCTTT	CASSLAVSEAFF
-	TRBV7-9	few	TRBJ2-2	TGTGCCAGCAGCCCTCAAGGGCCTAGCGGGGAGCTGTTTTTT	CASSPQGPSGELFF
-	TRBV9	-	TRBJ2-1	TGTGCCAGCAGCGTAGAGGCGGGATTGTCCTACAATGAGCAGTTCTTC	CASSVEAGLSYNEQFF
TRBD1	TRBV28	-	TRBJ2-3	TGTGCCAGCAGTGGGACAGGGAGGGGTACGCAGTATTTT	CASSGTGRGTQYF
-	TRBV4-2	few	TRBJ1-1	TGTGCCAGCAGCCCCCCCGAGAACATGAACACTGAAGCTTTCTTT	CASSPPENMNTEAFF
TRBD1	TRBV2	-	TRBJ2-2	TGTGCCAGCAGTGGGGACAGGGGGCTTCATCGGTTCGGGGAGCTGTTTTTT	CASSGDRGLHRFGELFF
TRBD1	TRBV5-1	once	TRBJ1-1	TGCGCCAGCAGCTTGACAGGGGAGCTAATGAACACTGAAGCTTTCTTT	CASSLTGELMNTEAFF
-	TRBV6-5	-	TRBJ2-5	TGTGCCAGCAGTTCCCCCGGGCGGGACCAAGAGACCCAGTACTTC	CASSSPGRDQETQYF
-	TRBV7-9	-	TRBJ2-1	TGTGCCAGCCCGGGGGCCGTGTTGAATGAGCAGTTCTTC	CASPGAVLNEQFF
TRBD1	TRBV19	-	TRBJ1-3	TGTGCCACTGGGACAGGCATCTCTGGAAACACCATATATTTT	CATGTGISGNTIYF
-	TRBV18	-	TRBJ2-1	TGTGCCAGCTCACGACCCGACAGATACAATGAGCAGTTCTTC	CASSRPDRYNEQFF
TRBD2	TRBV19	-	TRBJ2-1	TGTGCCAGTAGTGGCCCCCTAGCGGGAGGGCCCGTTATTCGATCCTACAATGAGCAGTTCTTC	CASSGPLAGGPVIRSYNEQFF
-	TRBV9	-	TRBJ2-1	TGTGCCAGCAGCGTAGCAATTAGCGCCTACAATGAGCAGTTCTTC	CASSVAISAYNEQFF
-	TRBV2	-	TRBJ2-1	TGTGCCAGCAGTAAAGGAGCGGACTCCTACAATGAGCAGTTCTTC	CASSKGADSYNEQFF
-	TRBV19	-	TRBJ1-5	TGTGCCAGTAGTATCCAGGGTTCAGGGATCAATCAGCCCCAGCATTTT	CASSIQGSGINQPQHF
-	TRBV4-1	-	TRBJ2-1	TGCGCCAGCAGCCAGCCTCCACCTGAGCAGTTCTTC	CASSQPPPEQFF
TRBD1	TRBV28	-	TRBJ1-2	TGTGCCAGCAGCAAGACGGACAGGGGGTTACCTAACTATGGCTACACCTTC	CASSKTDRGLPNYGYTF
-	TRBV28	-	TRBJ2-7	TGTGCCAGCAGCGGATTAGACAGTGGGGGCTCGACCTACGAGCAGTACTTC	CASSGLDSGGSTYEQYF
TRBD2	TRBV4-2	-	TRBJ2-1	TGTGCCAGCAGCCAAGATCCCCCGACTAGCGGGAGGATTAGCTCCTACAATGAGCAGTTCTTC	CASSQDPPTSGRISSYNEQFF
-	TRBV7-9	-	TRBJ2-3	TGTGCCAGCAGCTCTGCTTTAAGGGGCCACGGTACGCAGTATTTT	CASSSALRGHGTQYF